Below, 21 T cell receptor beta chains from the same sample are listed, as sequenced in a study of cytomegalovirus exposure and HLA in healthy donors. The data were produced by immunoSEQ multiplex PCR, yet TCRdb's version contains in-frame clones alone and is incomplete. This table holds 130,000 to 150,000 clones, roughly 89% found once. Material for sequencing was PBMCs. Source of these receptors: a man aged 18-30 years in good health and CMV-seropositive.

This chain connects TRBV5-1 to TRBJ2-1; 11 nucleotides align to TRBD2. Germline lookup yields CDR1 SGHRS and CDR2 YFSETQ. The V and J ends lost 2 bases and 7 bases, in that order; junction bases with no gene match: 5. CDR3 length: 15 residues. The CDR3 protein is CASSFTSGSENEQFF. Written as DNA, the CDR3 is TGCGCCAGCAGCTTCACTAGCGGGAGTGAGAATGAGCAGTTCTTC.

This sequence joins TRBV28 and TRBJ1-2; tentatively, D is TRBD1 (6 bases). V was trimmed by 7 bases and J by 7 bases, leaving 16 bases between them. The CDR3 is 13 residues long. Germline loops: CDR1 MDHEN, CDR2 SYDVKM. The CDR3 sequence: CASTPRGRGGYTF. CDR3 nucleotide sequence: TGTGCCAGCACCCCGCGGGGGCGTGGTGGCTACACCTTC.

CDR3 in DNA: TGCGCCAGCAGCTTGGTGGGACTAGCGGGAACAGGCACCGGGGAGCTGTTTTTT. It translates to CASSLVGLAGTGTGELFF. The V gene is TRBV5-1, the J gene TRBJ2-2; 13 positions match TRBD2. The J segment lost 4 bases and the V segment lost 0 bases, leaving 6 bases of the junction unmatched. This CDR3 spans 18 amino acids. Germline V gives CDR1 SGHRS, CDR2 YFSETQ.

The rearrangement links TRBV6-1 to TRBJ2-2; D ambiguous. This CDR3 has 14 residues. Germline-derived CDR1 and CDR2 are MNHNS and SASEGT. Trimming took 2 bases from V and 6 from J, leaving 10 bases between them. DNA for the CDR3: TGTGCCAGCAGTGAAACAAGGCTAGCCGGGGAGCTGTTTTTT. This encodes CASSETRLAGELFF.

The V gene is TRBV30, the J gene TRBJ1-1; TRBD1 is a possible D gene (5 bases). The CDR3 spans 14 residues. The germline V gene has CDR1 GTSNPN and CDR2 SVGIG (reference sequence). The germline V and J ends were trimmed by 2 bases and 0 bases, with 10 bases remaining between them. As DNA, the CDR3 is TGTGCCTGGAGTTCGACAGAGATGAACACTGAAGCTTTCTTT. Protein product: CAWSSTEMNTEAFF.

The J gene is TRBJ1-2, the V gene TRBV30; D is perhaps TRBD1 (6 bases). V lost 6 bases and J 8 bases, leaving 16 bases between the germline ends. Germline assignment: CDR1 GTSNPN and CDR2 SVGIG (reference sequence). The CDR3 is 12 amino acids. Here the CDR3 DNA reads TGTGCCTGTCCAAAACGGGGACAAGGCTACACCTTC. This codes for CACPKRGQGYTF.

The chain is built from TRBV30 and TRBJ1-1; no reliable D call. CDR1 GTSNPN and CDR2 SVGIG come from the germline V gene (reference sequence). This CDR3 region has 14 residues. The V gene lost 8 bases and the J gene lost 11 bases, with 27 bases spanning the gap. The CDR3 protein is CAREYLLGGGDAFF. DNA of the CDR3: TGTGCCCGGGAATACCTTTTAGGTGGTGGTGATGCTTTCTTT.

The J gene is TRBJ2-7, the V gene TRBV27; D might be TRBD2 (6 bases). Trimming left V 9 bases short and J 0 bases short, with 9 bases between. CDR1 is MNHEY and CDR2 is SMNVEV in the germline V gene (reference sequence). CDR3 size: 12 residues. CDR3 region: CASGLTSYEQYF. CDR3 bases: TGTGCCAGTGGACTAACCTCCTACGAGCAGTACTTC.

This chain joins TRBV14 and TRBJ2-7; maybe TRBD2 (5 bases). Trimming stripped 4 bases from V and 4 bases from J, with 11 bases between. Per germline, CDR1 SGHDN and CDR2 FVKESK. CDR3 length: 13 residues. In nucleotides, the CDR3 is TGTGCCAGCAGCCTCCGGGGATCTTACGAGCAGTACTTC. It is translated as CASSLRGSYEQYF.

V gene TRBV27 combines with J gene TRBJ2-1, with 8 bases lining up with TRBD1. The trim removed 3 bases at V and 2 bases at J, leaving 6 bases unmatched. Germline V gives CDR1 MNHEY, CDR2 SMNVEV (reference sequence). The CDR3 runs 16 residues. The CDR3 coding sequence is TGTGCCAGCAGTTTCAAGGCAGGGGGCCCCTACAATGAGCAGTTCTTC. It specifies CASSFKAGGPYNEQFF.

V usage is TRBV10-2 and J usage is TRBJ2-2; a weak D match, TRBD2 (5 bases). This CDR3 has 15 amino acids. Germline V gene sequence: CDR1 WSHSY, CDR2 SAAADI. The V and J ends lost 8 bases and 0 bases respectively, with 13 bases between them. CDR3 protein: CASLDSKPNTGELFF. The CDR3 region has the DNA TGCGCCAGCCTGGACTCTAAGCCGAACACCGGGGAGCTGTTTTTT.

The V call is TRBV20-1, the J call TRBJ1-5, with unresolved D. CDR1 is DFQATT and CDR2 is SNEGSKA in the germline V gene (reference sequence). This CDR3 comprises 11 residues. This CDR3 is CSAAGNQPQHF. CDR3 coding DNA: TGCAGCGCGGCGGGGAACCAGCCCCAGCATTTT.

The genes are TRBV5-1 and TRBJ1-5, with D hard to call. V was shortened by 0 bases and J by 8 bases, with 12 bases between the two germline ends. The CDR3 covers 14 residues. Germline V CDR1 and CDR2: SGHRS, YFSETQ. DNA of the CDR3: TGCGCCAGCAGCTTGGGGCCGGGAGGAAAGCCCCAGCATTTT. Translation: CASSLGPGGKPQHF.

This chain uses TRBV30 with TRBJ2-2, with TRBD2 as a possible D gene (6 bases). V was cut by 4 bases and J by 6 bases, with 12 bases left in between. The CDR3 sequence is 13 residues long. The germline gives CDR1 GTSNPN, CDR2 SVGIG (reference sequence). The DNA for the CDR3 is TGTGCCTGGACCGAGGGAGGCCCCGGGGAGCTGTTTTTT. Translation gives CAWTEGGPGELFF.

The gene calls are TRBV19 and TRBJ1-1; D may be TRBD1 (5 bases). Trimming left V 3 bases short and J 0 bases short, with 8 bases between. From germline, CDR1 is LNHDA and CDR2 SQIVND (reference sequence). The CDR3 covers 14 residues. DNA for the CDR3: TGTGCCAGTAGTATGGGGCGGTTGAACACTGAAGCTTTCTTT. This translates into CASSMGRLNTEAFF.

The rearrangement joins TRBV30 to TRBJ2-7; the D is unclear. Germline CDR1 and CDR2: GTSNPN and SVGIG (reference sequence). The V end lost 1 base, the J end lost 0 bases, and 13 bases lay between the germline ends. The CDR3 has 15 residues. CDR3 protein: CAWSAPWSASYEQYF. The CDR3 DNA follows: TGTGCCTGGAGTGCCCCGTGGAGTGCCTCCTACGAGCAGTACTTC.

CDR3 amino acids: CASSVRAGARTGELFF. The CDR3 DNA reads as TGTGCCAGCAGCGTTAGGGCGGGAGCGAGAACCGGGGAGCTGTTTTTT. The chain combines TRBV9 with TRBJ2-2; TRBD2 aligns across 7 bases. The CDR3 consists of 16 residues. In germline, CDR1 is SGDLS, CDR2 YYNGEE. The ends lost 2 bases at V and 5 bases at J; junction bases unmatched: 9.

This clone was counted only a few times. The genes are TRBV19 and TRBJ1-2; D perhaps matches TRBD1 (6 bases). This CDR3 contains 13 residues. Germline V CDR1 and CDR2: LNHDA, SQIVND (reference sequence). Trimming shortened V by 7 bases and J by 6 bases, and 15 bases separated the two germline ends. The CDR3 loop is CASKVKGGHGYTF. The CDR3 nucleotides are TGTGCCAGTAAGGTTAAGGGGGGGCATGGCTACACCTTC. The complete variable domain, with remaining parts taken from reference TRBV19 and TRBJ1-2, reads DGGITQSPKYLFRKEGQNVTLSCEQNLNHDAMYWYRQDPGQGLRLIYYSQIVNDFQKGDIAEGYSVSREKKESFPLTVTSAQKNPTAFYLCASKVKGGHGYTFGSGTRLTVV.

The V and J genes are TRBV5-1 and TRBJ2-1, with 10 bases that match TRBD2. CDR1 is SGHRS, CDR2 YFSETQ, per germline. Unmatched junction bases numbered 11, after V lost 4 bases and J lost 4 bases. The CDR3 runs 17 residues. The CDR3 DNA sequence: TGCGCCAGCAGCCCAGGACTAGCGGAGGCCTTTTACAATGAGCAGTTCTTC. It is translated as CASSPGLAEAFYNEQFF.

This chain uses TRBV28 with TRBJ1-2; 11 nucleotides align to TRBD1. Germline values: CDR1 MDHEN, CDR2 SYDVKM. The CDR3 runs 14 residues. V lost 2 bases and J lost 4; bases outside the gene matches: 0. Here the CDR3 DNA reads TGTGCCAGCAGTTTAGGACAGGGGGCCTATGGCTACACCTTC. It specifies CASSLGQGAYGYTF.

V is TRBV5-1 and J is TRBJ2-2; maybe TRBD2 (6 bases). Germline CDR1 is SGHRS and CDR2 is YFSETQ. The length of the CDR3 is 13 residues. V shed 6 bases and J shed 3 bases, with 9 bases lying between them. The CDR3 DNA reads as TGCGCCAGCATGACGGGGGACACCGGGGAGCTGTTTTTT. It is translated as CASMTGDTGELFF.